The rows below give T cell receptor beta chains drawn from one sample of a study of T cells in Graves' hyperthyroidism and ophthalmopathy. TCRdb reprocessed the multiplex PCR reads with MiXCR, giving one entry per CDR3 protein. The top ten clones hold around 28% of a sample with hundreds of thousands of distinct CDR3 sequences, roughly 13% of them seen once. Sequencing was done on a sample of blood. The receptors were sampled from a man aged 50 to 59 with Graves' ophthalmopathy. Each CDR3 is given with its conserved first and last residue. The D gene is left open where the match is weak. The listing skips clone size in some rows; elsewhere it reads once, few, many or a size class.

v_gene: TRBV20-1
d_gene: NA
abundance: many
j_gene: TRBJ2-7
CDR3aa: CSANTGSYEQYF
CDR3nt: TGCAGTGCCAATACAGGGTCCTACGAGCAGTACTTC

v_gene: TRBV6-1
d_gene: NA
abundance: many
j_gene: TRBJ2-4
CDR3aa: CASSPGLPRDIQYF
CDR3nt: TGTGCCAGCAGCCCCGGGTTACCTCGGGACATTCAGTACTTC

v_gene: TRBV18
d_gene: NA
abundance: many
j_gene: TRBJ2-5
CDR3aa: CASSPVPKEETQYF
CDR3nt: TGTGCCAGCTCACCAGTCCCGAAGGAAGAGACCCAGTACTTC

v_gene: TRBV28
d_gene: TRBD2
abundance: many
j_gene: TRBJ2-7
CDR3aa: CASSFPTSGYEQYF
CDR3nt: TGTGCCAGCAGTTTCCCGACTAGCGGATACGAGCAGTACTTC

v_gene: TRBV7-8
d_gene: TRBD2
abundance: many
j_gene: TRBJ2-3
CDR3aa: CASSLEALAGVADTQYF
CDR3nt: TGTGCCAGCAGCTTAGAAGCACTAGCGGGAGTCGCAGATACGCAGTATTTT

v_gene: TRBV12-5
d_gene: TRBD1
abundance: few
j_gene: TRBJ1-1
CDR3aa: CASGKQQGAKTEAFF
CDR3nt: TGTGCTAGTGGTAAACAACAGGGGGCAAAAACTGAAGCTTTCTTT

v_gene: TRBV5-1
d_gene: NA
abundance: many
j_gene: TRBJ2-3
CDR3aa: CASSFGLLREDTQYF
CDR3nt: TGCGCCAGCAGCTTTGGGCTCCTTCGGGAAGATACGCAGTATTTT

v_gene: TRBV20-1
d_gene: TRBD1
abundance: many
j_gene: TRBJ1-2
CDR3aa: CSARVTGGWGYTF
CDR3nt: TGCAGTGCTAGAGTGACAGGGGGTTGGGGCTACACCTTC

v_gene: TRBV6-1
d_gene: NA
abundance: NA
j_gene: TRBJ2-7
CDR3aa: CASGVDHRSEQYF
CDR3nt: TGTGCCAGCGGTGTGGACCATCGCAGCGAGCAGTACTTC

v_gene: TRBV9
d_gene: NA
abundance: few
j_gene: TRBJ2-3
CDR3aa: CASSPGNRASNQPQYF
CDR3nt: TGTGCCAGCAGCCCGGGGAACAGGGCGAGCAATCAGCCCCAGTATTTT

v_gene: TRBV4-1
d_gene: TRBD1
abundance: few
j_gene: TRBJ2-7
CDR3aa: CASSQQPGQGIYEQYF
CDR3nt: TGCGCCAGCAGCCAGCAGCCGGGACAGGGGATATACGAGCAGTACTTC

v_gene: TRBV5-1
d_gene: NA
abundance: few
j_gene: TRBJ2-7
CDR3aa: CDTDYSRHYEQYF
CDR3nt: TGCGATACGGATTATTCTCGTCACTACGAGCAGTACTTC

v_gene: TRBV28
d_gene: NA
abundance: many
j_gene: TRBJ1-6
CDR3aa: CASSFYAGTNNSPLHF
CDR3nt: TGTGCCAGCAGTTTCTACGCCGGGACAAATAATTCACCCCTCCACTTT

v_gene: TRBV6-1
d_gene: NA
abundance: few
j_gene: TRBJ1-1
CDR3aa: CASRWGANTEAFF
CDR3nt: TGTGCCAGCAGATGGGGGGCAAACACTGAAGCTTTCTTT